This is a list of T cell receptor beta chains from one sample in a study of CD4 T cells in relation to SARS-CoV-2 and coronaviruses. Measured with immunoSEQ multiplex PCR; TCRdb has only the in-frame clones, and not every one. In the table there are under 50,000 clones, roughly 88% of which are singletons. The sequenced sample was memory CD4+ T cells from PBMCs. All receptors come from an adult with COVID-19. Both conserved end residues are part of each CDR3. Each record gives: D gene, J gene, clone size, V gene, CDR3 DNA, CDR3 protein. The D gene is left open where the match is weak. Part of the rows lack a size; the others show once, few, many or a class for expanded clones.

D gene: .; J gene: TRBJ2-2; clone size: .; V gene: TRBV7-3; CDR3 DNA: TGTGCCAGCAGCCGGGACACCCTTAGCGGGGAGCTGTTTTTT; CDR3 protein: CASSRDTLSGELFF
D gene: .; J gene: TRBJ1-2; clone size: .; V gene: TRBV27; CDR3 DNA: TGTGCCAGCAGCCCTGGGGCACCCCATAGCTATGGCTACACCTTC; CDR3 protein: CASSPGAPHSYGYTF
D gene: .; J gene: TRBJ1-5; clone size: once; V gene: TRBV28; CDR3 DNA: TGTGCCATCTCGGGGGTTCGGGGGAGCAATCAGCCCCAGCATTTT; CDR3 protein: CAISGVRGSNQPQHF
D gene: .; J gene: TRBJ1-5; clone size: .; V gene: TRBV6-6; CDR3 DNA: TGTGCCAGCAGTTCAAACAGGAAGAATAGCAATCAGCCCCAGCATTTT; CDR3 protein: CASSSNRKNSNQPQHF
D gene: .; J gene: TRBJ1-1; clone size: once; V gene: TRBV3-1/TRBV3-2; CDR3 DNA: TGTGCCAGCAGCCAGGGGCTGGGGGGAGCTTTCTTT; CDR3 protein: CASSQGLGGAFF
D gene: .; J gene: TRBJ2-2; clone size: .; V gene: TRBV6-5; CDR3 DNA: TGTGCCAGCAGTTACTGGGGGCTCCTTGCCGGGGAGCTGTTTTTT; CDR3 protein: CASSYWGLLAGELFF
D gene: TRBD2; J gene: TRBJ2-5; clone size: .; V gene: TRBV30; CDR3 DNA: TGTGCCTGGCAAAGGGGCGGGGGGCCTCAAGAGACCCAGTACTTC; CDR3 protein: CAWQRGGGPQETQYF
D gene: .; J gene: TRBJ2-5; clone size: .; V gene: TRBV11-2; CDR3 DNA: TGTGCCAGCAAAGGGGGGACCTTCCAAGAGACCCAGTACTTC; CDR3 protein: CASKGGTFQETQYF
D gene: TRBD2; J gene: TRBJ2-1; clone size: .; V gene: TRBV4-3; CDR3 DNA: TGCGCCAGCAGCCAAGATCGGAAACTTTCTAGCGGGATCCCCCATGAGCAGTTCTTC; CDR3 protein: CASSQDRKLSSGIPHEQFF
D gene: .; J gene: TRBJ2-4; clone size: .; V gene: TRBV3-1/TRBV3-2; CDR3 DNA: TGTGCCAGCAGCCAAGAGAGACTGGTCTCGGCCGACAGGTACTTC; CDR3 protein: CASSQERLVSADRYF
D gene: .; J gene: TRBJ2-6; clone size: .; V gene: TRBV12-3/TRBV12-4; CDR3 DNA: TGTGCCAGCACCTCGGGGCGGGCCAACGTCCTGACTTTC; CDR3 protein: CASTSGRANVLTF
D gene: .; J gene: TRBJ2-5; clone size: .; V gene: TRBV5-4; CDR3 DNA: TGTGCCAGCAGTTACGGACGCGAAGAGACCCAGTACTTC; CDR3 protein: CASSYGREETQYF
D gene: TRBD2; J gene: TRBJ2-7; clone size: .; V gene: TRBV5-1; CDR3 DNA: TGCGCCAGCAGCTTGGGCCGGTCGGGGTTTTCTAGCGGGTCCTACGAGCAGTACTTC; CDR3 protein: CASSLGRSGFSSGSYEQYF
D gene: TRBD1; J gene: TRBJ1-5; clone size: .; V gene: TRBV28; CDR3 DNA: TGTGCCAGCAGTCCGACAGGGACTGGGGAGCCCCAGCATTTT; CDR3 protein: CASSPTGTGEPQHF
D gene: .; J gene: TRBJ1-1; clone size: .; V gene: TRBV30; CDR3 DNA: TGTGCCTGGAGAGCGAACACTGAAGCTTTCTTT; CDR3 protein: CAWRANTEAFF
D gene: TRBD1; J gene: TRBJ2-7; clone size: .; V gene: TRBV19; CDR3 DNA: TGTGCCAGTAGCCGGACAGGGGGCGGGGACGAGCAGTACTTC; CDR3 protein: CASSRTGGGDEQYF
D gene: .; J gene: TRBJ2-7; clone size: .; V gene: TRBV11-3; CDR3 DNA: TGTGCCAGCAGCACCCACCGGGACGGTTACGAGCAGTACTTC; CDR3 protein: CASSTHRDGYEQYF
D gene: .; J gene: TRBJ2-5; clone size: .; V gene: TRBV12-3/TRBV12-4; CDR3 DNA: TGTGCCAGCAGTTTACGACCAGGAACCCAGTACTTC; CDR3 protein: CASSLRPGTQYF
D gene: .; J gene: TRBJ1-5; clone size: .; V gene: TRBV12-3/TRBV12-4; CDR3 DNA: TGTGCCAGCAGTTTGGCTAGCAATCAGCCCCAGCATTTT; CDR3 protein: CASSLASNQPQHF
D gene: .; J gene: TRBJ1-1; clone size: .; V gene: TRBV28; CDR3 DNA: TGTGCCAGCAGTCGAAAAGCACGGAACACTGAAGCTTTCTTT; CDR3 protein: CASSRKARNTEAFF
D gene: .; J gene: TRBJ2-1; clone size: once; V gene: TRBV12-3/TRBV12-4; CDR3 DNA: TGTGCCAGCAGTTTGGGCCACGAGCAGTTCTTC; CDR3 protein: CASSLGHEQFF
D gene: .; J gene: TRBJ2-3; clone size: .; V gene: TRBV12-3/TRBV12-4; CDR3 DNA: TGTGCCAGCAGTTTGGAGGCGACGAATACGCAGTATTTT; CDR3 protein: CASSLEATNTQYF
D gene: TRBD1; J gene: TRBJ1-5; clone size: .; V gene: TRBV5-1; CDR3 DNA: TGCGCCAGCAGATCCAGGGGGAGGTACGGTCAGCCCCAGCATTTT; CDR3 protein: CASRSRGRYGQPQHF
D gene: TRBD1; J gene: TRBJ1-1; clone size: few; V gene: TRBV7-9; CDR3 DNA: TGTGCCAGCAGCTTAGACACCGGGACAGGGGACACTGAAGCTTTCTTT; CDR3 protein: CASSLDTGTGDTEAFF
D gene: .; J gene: TRBJ1-1; clone size: .; V gene: TRBV24-1; CDR3 DNA: TGTGCCACCAGCGCGGCCGGTTTGGGCACTGAAGCTTTCTTT; CDR3 protein: CATSAAGLGTEAFF
D gene: .; J gene: TRBJ2-2; clone size: .; V gene: TRBV9; CDR3 DNA: TGTGCCAGCAGCGGGCCGGGGGCCCCCGGGGAGCTGTTTTTT; CDR3 protein: CASSGPGAPGELFF
D gene: .; J gene: TRBJ1-5; clone size: .; V gene: TRBV6-5; CDR3 DNA: TGTGCCAGCAGCTCCGCGGGGACCCTGAATCAGCCCCAGCATTTT; CDR3 protein: CASSSAGTLNQPQHF
D gene: TRBD1; J gene: TRBJ1-3; clone size: .; V gene: TRBV7-2; CDR3 DNA: TGTGCCAGCAGCTTAAGGACAGGAAGTTCTGGAAACACCATATATTTT; CDR3 protein: CASSLRTGSSGNTIYF
D gene: TRBD1; J gene: TRBJ1-6; clone size: .; V gene: TRBV13; CDR3 DNA: TGTGCCAGCAGCTTAGGGGGGGGGACAGCGTATAATTCACCCCTCCACTTT; CDR3 protein: CASSLGGGTAYNSPLHF
D gene: TRBD1; J gene: TRBJ2-7; clone size: .; V gene: TRBV5-1; CDR3 DNA: TGCGCCAGCAGCCAGACAGGGGGCTACGAGCAGTACTTC; CDR3 protein: CASSQTGGYEQYF